Below, 23 T cell receptor beta chains from the same sample are listed, as sequenced in a study of T cell responses to AZD1222 COVID-19 vaccine. Some clones are missing from TCRdb's copy, which holds only in-frame ones; the method was immunoSEQ multiplex PCR. This table has 130,000 to 150,000 clones, around 94% appearing once. Sample: peripheral blood, taken after recovery from COVID-19. The receptors shown here come from an adult who had recovered from COVID-19.

The V gene is TRBV20-1, the J gene TRBJ1-5, with TRBD1 matching over 7 bases. Germline V gene lookup returns CDR1 DFQATT and CDR2 SNEGSKA (reference sequence). This CDR3 comprises 16 residues. V dropped 3 bases and J dropped 0; count of bases not matched to a gene: 8. The CDR3 here is CSASPEGQLSNQPQHF. DNA for the CDR3: TGCAGTGCTAGTCCCGAGGGACAGCTTAGCAATCAGCCCCAGCATTTT.

This rearrangement joins TRBV11-2 to TRBJ2-5; no firm D call. The CDR3 spans 13 residues. Germline CDR1 reads SGHAT; CDR2 reads FQNNGV. Trimming pared 4 bases from V and 1 base from J, leaving 7 bases between. Here the CDR3 DNA reads TGTGCCAGCAGCTCGGCCTTCCAAGAGACCCAGTACTTC. Translated, it gives CASSSAFQETQYF.

The CDR3 sequence is CAIRTGGTTDTQYF. The CDR3 DNA reads as TGTGCCATCAGGACAGGGGGGACCACAGATACGCAGTATTTT. The chain employs TRBV10-3 and TRBJ2-3, with 9 nucleotides matching TRBD1. This CDR3 is 14 amino acids long. CDR1 is ENHRY and CDR2 is SYGVKD in the germline V gene. V gave up 6 bases and J gave up 2 bases; unmatched junction bases: 3.

The chain links TRBV27 to TRBJ1-5; TRBD1 matches at 9 bases. Per germline, CDR1 MNHEY and CDR2 SMNVEV (reference sequence). This CDR3 contains 14 residues. The ends lost 5 bases at V and 4 bases at J; junction bases unmatched: 3. The DNA of the CDR3 is TGTGCCAGCAGTCGGGACAGGGTGAATCAGCCCCAGCATTTT. Translation gives CASSRDRVNQPQHF.

The chain combines TRBV19 with TRBJ2-2; 8 nucleotides match TRBD1. V lost 6 bases to trimming and J lost 4 bases; unmatched junction nucleotides: 10. Germline lookup yields CDR1 LNHDA and CDR2 SQIVND (reference sequence). The CDR3 extends over 16 amino acids. The CDR3 nucleotides are TGTGCCAGTAGACAAAGGACAGGGAGAAGCACCGGGGAGCTGTTTTTT. This gives the protein CASRQRTGRSTGELFF.

The chain recombines TRBV18 with TRBJ1-2; no definite D call. Germline assignment: CDR1 KGHSH and CDR2 LQKENI. The CDR3 contains 15 residues. Between the trimmed V and J ends, which lost 3 bases and 4 bases, there was a span of 15 bases. The CDR3 spells CASSPTARTGYGYTF. In DNA, the CDR3 is TGTGCCAGCTCACCCACAGCCCGGACGGGCTATGGCTACACCTTC.

This clone appeared once. The rearrangement joins TRBV5-1 to TRBJ1-2, with a possible D match to TRBD1 (5 bases). This CDR3 spans 14 amino acids. Trimming left V 2 bases short and J 5 bases short, with 13 bases between. The germline V gene has CDR1 SGHRS and CDR2 YFSETQ. The CDR3 region is CASSFMYGAYGYTF. The DNA for the CDR3 is TGCGCCAGCAGCTTCATGTACGGGGCGTATGGCTACACCTTC.

The gene calls are TRBV2 and TRBJ1-6; no definite D call. Germline assignment: CDR1 SNHLY and CDR2 FYNNEI. With 10 bases removed from V and 8 bases from J, the gap between germline ends came to 12 bases. This CDR3 has 12 amino acids. CDR3 nucleotides: TGTGCCACCTCCCAGCCCGATTCACCCCTCCACTTT. Protein: CATSQPDSPLHF.

V and J are TRBV6-5 and TRBJ1-5; D is ambiguous. V lost 0 bases and J lost 3, with 9 bases in between. This CDR3 is 15 amino acids long. Germline values: CDR1 MNHEY, CDR2 SVGAGI. The CDR3 bases are TGTGCCAGCAGTTACTCGAACTCCCCCAATCAGCCCCAGCATTTT. This gives the protein CASSYSNSPNQPQHF.

The gene calls are TRBV6-6 and TRBJ2-7; 7 bases line up with TRBD2. The CDR3 sequence is 15 residues long. CDR1 and CDR2 from the germline V gene are MNHNY and SVGAGI (reference sequence). Trimming removed 0 bases from V and 0 bases from J; junction bases left unmatched: 2. As DNA, the CDR3 is TGTGCCAGCAGTTACTCGCCTAGCGGCTCCTACGAGCAGTACTTC. Translated, it gives CASSYSPSGSYEQYF.

The chain has TRBV3-1 (or the pseudogene TRBV3-2) and TRBJ1-4, with TRBD1 matching over 8 bases. V trimming: 4 bases; J trimming: 8 bases; junction bases outside the gene matches: 15. Germline V CDR1 and CDR2: LGHDT, YNNKEL (reference sequence). CDR3 size: 17 residues. The CDR3 protein is CASSRHLTGGFDEKLFF. CDR3 DNA sequence: TGTGCCAGCAGCCGTCACCTTACAGGGGGGTTCGACGAAAAACTGTTTTTT.

This clone was seen a few times. The chain is built from TRBV5-4 and TRBJ2-3, with TRBD2 matching 14 bases. The CDR3 loop spans 16 amino acids. From germline, CDR1 is SGHNT and CDR2 YYREEE (reference sequence). With 0 bases clipped from V and 4 bases from J, the junction kept 1 base outside the gene matches. CDR3 region: CASSLEGLAGADTQYF. DNA of the CDR3: TGTGCCAGCAGCTTGGAGGGACTAGCGGGAGCAGATACGCAGTATTTT.

The rearrangement links TRBV27 to TRBJ2-1; D is unresolved. CDR1 and CDR2 from the germline V gene are MNHEY and SMNVEV (reference sequence). The CDR3 consists of 14 residues. Trimming removed 5 bases at V and 2 bases at J, with 10 bases between. The CDR3 DNA reads TGTGCCAGCAGTAAGGGTTTGCCCTACAATGAGCAGTTCTTC. As protein: CASSKGLPYNEQFF.

This clone was seen a few times. The chain couples TRBV2 to TRBJ1-2; no clear D. V lost 1 base to trimming and J lost 8 bases, with 11 bases between them. CDR3 length equals 13 residues. Germline V CDR1 and CDR2: SNHLY, FYNNEI. The CDR3, as DNA: TGTGCCAGCAGTGAAGAGCGTCGGGGAGGCTACACCTTC. As protein: CASSEERRGGYTF.

The chain combines TRBV6-2 or TRBV6-3 with TRBJ1-1, with 7 bases identical to TRBD1. The CDR3 is 15 amino acids. V shed 2 bases, J shed 3 bases, and the junction held 6 bases outside the gene matches. From germline, CDR1 is MNHEY and CDR2 SVGEGT. The CDR3 DNA reads as TGTGCCAGCAGTTACACTTTCAGGGGGGACACTGAAGCTTTCTTT. Translating it yields CASSYTFRGDTEAFF.

The chain combines TRBV27 with TRBJ2-3; D is ambiguous. The CDR3 contains 16 residues. Trimming cost V 6 bases and J 4 bases, with 20 bases left between them. In germline, CDR1 is MNHEY, CDR2 SMNVEV (reference sequence). The CDR3 spells CASSPRWTASPDTQYF. The CDR3 region has the DNA TGTGCCAGCAGCCCTCGATGGACCGCTTCCCCAGATACGCAGTATTTT.

The J gene is TRBJ1-1, the V gene TRBV29-1, with TRBD1 matching over 8 bases. Losses at the gene ends were 4 bases for V and 2 bases for J; bases not matched to a gene: 9. The CDR3 length is 15 residues. Germline lookup yields CDR1 SQVTM and CDR2 ANQGSEA. The CDR3 DNA is TGCAGCGTTGCGCCAGGGGGCATTATAAACACTGAAGCTTTCTTT. This translates into CSVAPGGIINTEAFF. Looking up the rest from reference TRBV29-1 and TRBJ1-1 gives the full variable domain: SAVISQKPSRDICQRGTSLTIQCQVDSQVTMMFWYRQQPGQSLTLIATANQGSEATYESGFVIDKFPISRPNLTFSTLTVSNMSPEDSSIYLCSVAPGGIINTEAFFGQGTRLTVV.

The count of this clone is one. This chain connects TRBV4-1 to TRBJ1-1, with D unresolved. CDR1 and CDR2 from the germline V gene are MGHRA and YSYEKL. This CDR3 comprises 11 residues. V lost 2 bases and J 2 bases, leaving 0 bases between the germline ends. The CDR3 here is CASSQNTEAFF. CDR3 coding DNA: TGCGCCAGCAGCCAAAACACTGAAGCTTTCTTT.

The V gene is TRBV13, the J gene TRBJ1-1; TRBD1 matches at 10 bases. The germline V gene encodes CDR1 PRHDT and CDR2 FYEKMQ (reference sequence). The V segment lost 4 bases and the J segment 5 bases; nucleotides outside the gene matches: 19. The CDR3 is made up of 19 amino acids. The CDR3 protein is CASSSTTSKTGGWRTEAFF. CDR3 bases: TGTGCCAGCAGCTCCACCACTTCAAAGACAGGGGGCTGGAGAACTGAAGCTTTCTTT.

The chain employs TRBV18 and TRBJ1-1; the D is unclear. This CDR3 is 14 amino acids long. The V end lost 2 bases, the J end lost 5 bases, and 12 bases lay between the germline ends. In germline, CDR1 is KGHSH, CDR2 LQKENI. CDR3 protein: CASSPSGGVTEAFF. The DNA for the CDR3 is TGTGCCAGCTCACCAAGTGGCGGGGTAACTGAAGCTTTCTTT. Looking up the rest from reference TRBV18 and TRBJ1-1 gives the full variable domain: NAGVMQNPRHLVRRRGQEARLRCSPMKGHSHVYWYRQLPEEGLKFMVYLQKENIIDESGMPKERFSAEFPKEGPSILRIQQVVRGDSAAYFCASSPSGGVTEAFFGQGTRLTVV.

The V and J genes are TRBV6-5 and TRBJ1-1; maybe TRBD1 (6 bases). Germline V gene lookup returns CDR1 MNHEY and CDR2 SVGAGI. This CDR3 has 14 amino acids. Trimming shortened V by 7 bases and J by 5 bases, and 17 bases separated the two germline ends. The chain's CDR3 is CASKQGLVETEAFF. CDR3 in DNA: TGTGCCAGCAAACAGGGACTAGTCGAGACTGAAGCTTTCTTT.

The chain combines TRBV5-8 with TRBJ2-6, with D maybe TRBD2 (7 bases). Deletions cut 4 bases from V and 4 bases from J, with 12 bases between. The CDR3 is made up of 15 amino acids. Germline loops: CDR1 SGHTS, CDR2 YDEGEE. As DNA, the CDR3 is TGTGCCAGCAGCCTCCGGGGGGCAGGGGCCAACGTCCTGACTTTC. Amino acid sequence: CASSLRGAGANVLTF.

V is TRBV10-3 and J is TRBJ2-3; 7 nucleotides agree with TRBD2. Germline-derived CDR1 and CDR2 are ENHRY and SYGVKD. Trimming at V came to 6 bases and at J to 4 bases, leaving 7 bases not matched to a gene. This CDR3 spans 14 amino acids. DNA for the CDR3: TGTGCCATCAGGGCGGGGGAATGGGCAGATACGCAGTATTTT. Translating gives CAIRAGEWADTQYF.